This T cell receptor beta chain appears in the sequencing data of a study of radiotherapy plus CTLA-4 blockade in lung cancer. About the research overall: Among patients, around 19% showed objective responses, and 30% to 35% had disease control.

People whose metastatic non-small-cell lung cancer was chemo-refractory got focal radiation along with CTLA-4 blockade by ipilimumab. Comment on this clone: Its antigen is undetermined. Germline is not matched at one junction end, which may reflect a read error.

This CDR3 contains 13 residues. CDR1 is SSHAT, CDR2 FNYEAQ, per germline (reference sequence). Study-wide results and limits: Early blood T cell clone dynamics, with interferon-beta, were reported to best predict response. Blood saw expansion of tumor-derived TCR clones after radiotherapy plus ipilimumab.

Using immunoSEQ multiplex PCR, the repertoire was profiled, and TCRdb retains in-frame clones only, with some absent. The table includes 2,700 or so clones, around 81% detected once. The material was tumor tissue, obtained from a patient treated with radiotherapy plus ipilimumab. The gene calls are TRBV7-7 and TRBJ2-5; the D is unclear. This TCR came from a human donor with non-small cell lung cancer that progressed on radiotherapy plus ipilimumab. The CDR3 spells CASSLAQQETQYF. The CDR3 region has the DNA TGTGCTAGCAGCTTAGCACAGCAAGAGACCCAGTACTTC.